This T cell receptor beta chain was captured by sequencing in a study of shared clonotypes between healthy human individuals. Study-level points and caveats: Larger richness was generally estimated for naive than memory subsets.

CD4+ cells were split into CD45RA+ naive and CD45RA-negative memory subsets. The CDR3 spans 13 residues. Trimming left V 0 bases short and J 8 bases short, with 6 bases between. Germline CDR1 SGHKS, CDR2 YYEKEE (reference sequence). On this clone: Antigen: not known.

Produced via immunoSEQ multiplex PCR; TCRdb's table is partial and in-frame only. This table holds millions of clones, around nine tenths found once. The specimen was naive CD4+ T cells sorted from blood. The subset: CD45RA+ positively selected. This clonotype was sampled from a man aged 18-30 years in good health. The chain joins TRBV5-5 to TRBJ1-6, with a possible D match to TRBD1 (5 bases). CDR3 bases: TGTGCCAGCAGCTTGGCGGGGGATTCACCCCTCCACTTT. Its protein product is CASSLAGDSPLHF.